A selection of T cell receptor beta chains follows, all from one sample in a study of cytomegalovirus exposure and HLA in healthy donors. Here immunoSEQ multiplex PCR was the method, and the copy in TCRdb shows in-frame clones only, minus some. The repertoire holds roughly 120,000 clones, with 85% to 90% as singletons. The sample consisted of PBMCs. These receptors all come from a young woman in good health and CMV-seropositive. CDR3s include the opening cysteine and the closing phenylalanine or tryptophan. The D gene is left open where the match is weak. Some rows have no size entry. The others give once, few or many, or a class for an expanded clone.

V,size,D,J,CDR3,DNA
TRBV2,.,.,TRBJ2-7,CASRPRGSFYYEQYF,TGTGCCAGCAGGCCGAGGGGGTCCTTTTACTACGAGCAGTACTTC
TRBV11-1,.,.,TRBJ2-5,CASSLGYANRETQYF,TGTGCCAGCAGCTTAGGGTATGCGAATCGAGAGACCCAGTACTTC
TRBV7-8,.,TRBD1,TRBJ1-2,CASSLNWSGGSVGYTF,TGTGCCAGCAGCTTAAATTGGTCAGGGGGATCGGTTGGCTACACCTTC
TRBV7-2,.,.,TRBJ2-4,CASSLDTGKPQYF,TGTGCCAGCAGCTTAGATACGGGAAAACCCCAGTACTTC
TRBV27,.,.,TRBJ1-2,CASSFGPGQIYGYTF,TGTGCCAGCAGTTTTGGTCCAGGGCAGATATACGGCTACACCTTC
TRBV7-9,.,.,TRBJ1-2,CASSPRPYGYTF,TGTGCCAGCAGCCCTAGACCCTATGGCTACACCTTC
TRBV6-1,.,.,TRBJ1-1,CASSDFFGPAGTEAFF,TGTGCCAGCAGTGACTTTTTTGGTCCGGCGGGTACTGAAGCTTTCTTT
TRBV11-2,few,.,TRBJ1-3,CASSLLDGGNTIYF,TGTGCCAGCAGCCTTCTTGACGGGGGAAACACCATATATTTT
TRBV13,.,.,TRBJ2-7,CASSYKRYYEQYF,TGTGCCAGCAGCTATAAGCGGTACTACGAGCAGTACTTC
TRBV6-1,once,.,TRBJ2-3,CASSPSDTQYF,TGTGCCAGCAGTCCCTCAGATACGCAGTATTTT
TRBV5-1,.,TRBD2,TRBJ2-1,CASSLDLAGSNEQFF,TGCGCCAGCAGCTTGGACCTAGCGGGAAGCAATGAGCAGTTCTTC
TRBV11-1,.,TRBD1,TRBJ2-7,CASSWGSTGGYEQYF,TGTGCCAGCAGCTGGGGCTCTACAGGGGGCTACGAGCAGTACTTC
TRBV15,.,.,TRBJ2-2,CATHRGTMNTGELFF,TGTGCCACTCATCGGGGGACCATGAACACCGGGGAGCTGTTTTTT
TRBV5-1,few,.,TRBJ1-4,CASSLAGQLNEKLFF,TGCGCCAGCAGCTTGGCCGGACAGCTGAATGAAAAACTGTTTTTT
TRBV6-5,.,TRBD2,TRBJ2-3,CASSFRTSGGTDTQYF,TGTGCCAGCAGTTTTCGGACTAGCGGGGGCACAGATACGCAGTATTTT
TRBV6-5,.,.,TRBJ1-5,CASSYRQDSNQPQHF,TGTGCCAGCAGTTACCGACAGGATAGCAATCAGCCCCAGCATTTT
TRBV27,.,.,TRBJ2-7,CASSRQGTNEQYF,TGTGCCAGCTCGCGGCAGGGGACAAACGAGCAGTACTTC
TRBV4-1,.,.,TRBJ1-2,CASSPGRARVNYGYTF,TGCGCCAGCAGCCCGGGGAGGGCGAGAGTCAACTATGGCTACACCTTC
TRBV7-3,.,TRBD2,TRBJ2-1,CASSLGVGGPDYNEQFF,TGTGCCAGCAGCTTAGGGGTGGGAGGGCCCGACTACAATGAGCAGTTCTTC
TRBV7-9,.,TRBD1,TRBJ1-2,CASSPDRDYGYTF,TGTGCCAGCAGCCCAGACAGGGACTATGGCTACACCTTC
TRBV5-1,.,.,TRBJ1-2,CASSQLTANNYGYTF,TGCGCCAGCAGCCAATTGACAGCGAACAACTATGGCTACACCTTC